This entry is about one T cell receptor beta chain. Antigen specificity is unknown. The ends were cut back, 2 bases at V and 2 bases at J, with 5 bases in the middle. Germline loops: CDR1 SNHLY, CDR2 FYNNEI. This CDR3 comprises 13 residues. This record comes from a study of CD8+ T cells in alopecia areata. Across the study: Tofacitinib exposure lasted 6 to 18 months, followed by 6 months off drug.

Stated treatment: oral pan-JAK inhibitor, 5-10 mg twice daily. The investigators collected lesional scalp punch biopsies and peripheral blood from alopecia areata patients. Study-level points and caveats: On tofacitinib, scalp and blood still held many of the expanded lesional clones. Baseline CD8+ expansion's link to response remains uncertain, as there was one nonresponder.

Extraction and reverse transcription of RNA yielded cDNA as the sequencing template. Only in-frame clones appear in the TCRdb table, and some are missing; sequencing was by immunoSEQ multiplex PCR. The sample lists about 180,000 clones; approximately 52% were seen once. The chain joins TRBV2 to TRBJ2-3; no firm D call. Specimen: CD4+ T cells sorted from blood, collected at approximately week 56, from a patient treated with tofacitinib. The origin of this receptor is a human donor with alopecia areata. The DNA for the CDR3 is TGTGCCAGCAGTGAACGTGCCACAGATACGCAGTATTTT. Protein product: CASSERATDTQYF. Full variable domain (remainder filled in from reference TRBV2 and TRBJ2-3): EPEVTQTPSHQVTQMGQEVILRCVPISNHLYFYWYRQILGQKVEFLVSFYNNEISEKSEIFDDQFSVERPDGSNFTLKIRSTKLEDSAMYFCASSERATDTQYFGPGTRLTVL.